This T cell receptor beta chain was found in a study of shared clonotypes between healthy human individuals (TCRdb year 2020). As for the study more broadly: The cohort included three men and a couple of women between 18 and 49 years of age. Each donor's leukapheresis produced roughly between roughly 0.94 and 9.5 billion PBMCs. To estimate repertoire size and how much clonotypes are shared between individuals, the study performed deep sequencing of blood TCR repertoires from roughly five healthy adults. Different laboratories and diverse techniques were used to prepare libraries and sequence TCR repertoires, to increase sequencing depth and limit assay-specific biases. The paper's findings and limits, for the study overall: Based on pairwise subsampling, the degree of clonotype sharing among donors was expected to be affected by sequencing depth. Sampling was restricted to blood, and TCR repertoires in tissue are likely to differ from TCR repertoires in blood. Because the study included a small number of donors, the genetic and exposure-history diversity represented was limited.

Based on the germline V gene (reference sequence), the CDR1 and CDR2 sequences are MNHNY and SVGAGI. After removal of 8 bases from V and 8 bases from J, the junction retains 10 bases not matched to a gene. The CDR3, cysteine through phenylalanine, is 14 amino acids long. Solely the CDR3 DNA is kept, with 42 bases framed from the first base. Donors were healthy HIV-negative adults with no recently reported acute infections or vaccinations. Only Caucasian adults living in Nashville, Tennessee, USA were represented among the donors. For unsorted samples, roughly 90 million PBMCs were counted, and genomic DNA was extracted using the QIAamp DNA Blood Mini kit. Blood was collected by leukapheresis, and PBMCs were isolated by Ficoll-Histopaque density gradient centrifugation and then cryopreserved in liquid nitrogen vapor phase. A word on this clone: Its antigen remains unidentified. Nothing much larger sits one base from this clone, and base qualities are not available.

Using the deep immunoSEQ assay, TCR CDR3 regions were amplified from genomic DNA by multiplex PCR. Genomic DNA extracted from each cell subset was distributed evenly over all wells of several immunoSEQ 96-well plates, and each plate served as one replicate. For unsorted PBMC, each replicate PCR was loaded with about 300 ng genomic DNA, equivalent to 30,000 or so T cell genomes. Ten immunoSEQ deep assay plates were used to sequence the unsorted PBMC genomic DNA. Purified libraries were measured with a Qubit 3.0 fluorometer, size-checked on a Bioanalyzer 2100, and measured again with the KAPA Library Quantification kit. Every immunoSEQ 96-well plate was sequenced on a dedicated single-read 150-cycle Illumina NextSeq 550 flow cell. For the original study's pipeline: The immunoSEQ output contained only junctional sequences without quality scores, so filtering could not match that applied to full-length reads. To assign V/J genes and CDR3, sequences were annotated against IMGT germline references using PyIR, a Python wrapper for IgBLAST v1.9. Reads were filtered out if the reads had weak V/J assignments (E-value above 1e-6), no CDR3, stop codons, out-of-frame junctions, or ambiguous translated residues. V3J clonotypes were defined by identical inferred V gene, J gene, and CDR3 amino acid sequence. Percentage overlap between repertoires was calculated by dividing the number of shared unique clonotypes by the size of the smaller repertoire. Richness of each repertoire was evaluated using RTK rarefaction, the Chao1 estimator, and Recon v2.1 estimates of unobserved clonotypes. TCRdb mirrors the immuneACCESS table, restricted to in-frame sequences. Some clones are absent from its copies; in checked studies, under half trace to an unresolved V gene, and the reason for the others is unknown. The V and J calls and clone size are taken from that table; D and trimming were inferred from the DNA. The sample contains 550,000 to 600,000 clones, around three quarters of them found a single time. The ten largest clones add up to 9.5% to 15% of the sample.

Sequenced sample: PBMCs. The chain couples TRBV6-6 to TRBJ2-1, and 9 bases in between align with TRBD2. The clonotype originates from a woman aged 40-49 years in good health. Some clones in this sample may be carry-over from other donors' samples. The CDR3 sequence is CASLDSGGKDEQFF. Here is the DNA: TGTGCCAGCCTTGATAGCGGGGGCAAGGATGAGCAGTTCTTC.